This entry lists 18 T cell receptor beta chains sequenced from one sample in a study of blood T cells in healthy people across ages. A sample-barcoded 5' primer and a J-beta primer mix were used in a second PCR of about 7 to 11 cycles. MiXCR, run by TCRdb on the 5' RACE reads, gives a single entry per CDR3 protein. The repertoire has about 730,000 distinct CDR3 sequences, around 46% of them found once; the top ten carry 20% to 25%. Sequencing was done on a sample of blood. These receptors all come from a woman aged 55-69 years in good health.

The chain joins TRBV4-1 to TRBJ1-1; 7 bases match TRBD1. The CDR3 length is 17 residues. Germline V gene lookup returns CDR1 MGHRA and CDR2 YSYEKL. The V gene end was trimmed by 0 bases and the J gene end by 2 bases; junction bases not matched to a gene: 9. CDR3 region: CASSQEGRGRSNTEAFF. DNA of the CDR3: TGCGCCAGCAGCCAAGAAGGAAGGGGGCGCAGTAACACTGAAGCTTTCTTT.

A word on this clonotype: This may stem from a read error, because a much larger clone lies one nucleotide away. The J gene is TRBJ2-7, the V gene TRBV5-1, with D unresolved. The J call may be faulty, since TRBJ2-5 better matches the DNA end. Per germline, CDR1 SGHRS and CDR2 YFSETQ. The CDR3 consists of 12 residues. As DNA, the CDR3 is TGCGCCAGCGGCTACGACCAAGAGACCCAGTACTTC. Translated, it gives CASGYDQETQYF.

The V gene is TRBV20-1, the J gene TRBJ1-6; D is unresolved. Germline assignment: CDR1 DFQATT and CDR2 SNEGSKA (reference sequence). The V end was cut by 6 bases, the J end by 6 bases, with 24 bases between. CDR3 size: 17 residues. The CDR3 here is CSARVGGRGKSNSPLHF. The CDR3 DNA reads as TGCAGTGCCCGGGTGGGAGGTCGGGGAAAGAGTAATTCACCCCTCCACTTT.

The chain is built from TRBV6-6 and TRBJ2-5; 7 bases are a match to TRBD1. The V gene end was trimmed by 6 bases and the J gene end by 2 bases; junction bases not matched to a gene: 6. From germline, CDR1 is MNHNY and CDR2 SVGAGI (reference sequence). The CDR3 runs to 14 residues. CDR3 nucleotide sequence: TGTGCCAGCAGATGGGGGACAGAGCAAGAGACCCAGTACTTC. It is translated as CASRWGTEQETQYF.

This clonotype has a handful of counts. CDR3 coding DNA: TGCAGCGTTGAAGATCGAGGACAGAACACTGAAGCTTTCTTT. This codes for CSVEDRGQNTEAFF. V is TRBV29-1 and J is TRBJ1-1; the D gene is possibly TRBD1 (5 bases). There are 14 residues in the CDR3. CDR1 and CDR2 (germline): SQVTM, ANQGSEA. Trimming left V 0 bases short and J 1 base short, with 9 bases between. The full variable domain, rest sourced from reference TRBV29-1 and TRBJ1-1, is SAVISQKPSRDICQRGTSLTIQCQVDSQVTMMFWYRQQPGQSLTLIATANQGSEATYESGFVIDKFPISRPNLTFSTLTVSNMSPEDSSIYLCSVEDRGQNTEAFFGQGTRLTVV.

The rearrangement uses TRBV6-6 and TRBJ2-3, with D tentatively TRBD1 or TRBD2 (5 bases each). The ends were cut back, 0 bases at V and 4 bases at J, with 11 bases in the middle. This CDR3 contains 15 residues. Germline CDR1 reads MNHNY; CDR2 reads SVGAGI (reference sequence). This chain's CDR3 is CASSYSSRDADTQYF. CDR3 DNA: TGTGCCAGCAGTTACTCGTCTCGGGACGCAGATACGCAGTATTTT.

There are a few counts of this clonotype. The V call is TRBV7-2, the J call TRBJ2-5; 8 bases match TRBD1. Germline assignment: CDR1 SGHTA and CDR2 FQGNSA. Trimming removed 5 bases from V and 5 bases from J; junction bases left unmatched: 1. The CDR3 loop spans 12 amino acids. This CDR3 is CASSRDRETQYF. The CDR3 nucleotides read TGTGCCAGCAGCCGGGACAGGGAGACCCAGTACTTC.

There are a few counts of this clonotype. This chain joins TRBV9 and TRBJ2-6; 10 bases map to TRBD1. V was pared by 4 bases and J by 0 bases, with 10 bases of the junction left unmatched. CDR1 is SGDLS and CDR2 is YYNGEE in the germline V gene. The CDR3 extends over 19 amino acids. The CDR3 here is CASSTRQGAWGSGANVLTF. The CDR3 DNA is TGTGCCAGCAGCACAAGACAGGGGGCGTGGGGCTCTGGGGCCAACGTCCTGACTTTC.

The chain has TRBV20-1 and TRBJ2-1; 13 bases match TRBD2. This CDR3 spans 18 amino acids. With 4 bases clipped from V and 0 bases from J, the junction kept 9 bases outside the gene matches. Germline CDR1 reads DFQATT; CDR2 reads SNEGSKA (reference sequence). The CDR3 here is CSAINPGLAGSSYNEQFF. The CDR3 bases are TGCAGTGCTATTAACCCGGGACTAGCGGGGAGCTCCTACAATGAGCAGTTCTTC.

V gene TRBV6-5 combines with J gene TRBJ1-2; no firm D call. The germline gives CDR1 MNHEY, CDR2 SVGAGI. Trimming cost V 5 bases and J 3 bases, with 13 bases left between them. This CDR3 contains 14 residues. This chain's CDR3 is CASSMRQVDYGYTF. In DNA form, the CDR3 reads TGTGCCAGCAGTATGAGGCAGGTCGACTATGGCTACACCTTC.

This chain joins TRBV9 and TRBJ2-1; the D call may be TRBD1 or TRBD2 (5 bases each). The germline V and J ends were trimmed by 0 bases and 7 bases, with 17 bases remaining between them. Looked up from germline, CDR1 is SGDLS and CDR2 is YYNGEE. This CDR3 comprises 16 residues. The CDR3 is CASSVGVGTVGNEQFF. In DNA, the CDR3 is TGTGCCAGCAGCGTAGGCGTGGGGACCGTTGGTAATGAGCAGTTCTTC.

With respect to this clonotype: A much larger clone differs by one base, so this may be a read error. The chain recombines TRBV29-1 with TRBJ1-2, with D possibly TRBD1 on 6 matching bases. This CDR3 is 15 amino acids long. Germline V gene lookup returns CDR1 SQVTM and CDR2 ANQGSEA. Trimming pared 6 bases from V and 5 bases from J, leaving 22 bases between. In DNA form, the CDR3 reads TGCAGCGTCCAGAGAGGGGGACGGGGAGGATATGGCTACACCTTC. It is translated as CSVQRGGRGGYGYTF.

This clonotype has just a few counts. CDR3 in DNA: TGTGCCAGCAGCGGAGGGCGGGAGGGCCGCGTAAATGAGCAGTTCTTC. Protein: CASSGGREGRVNEQFF. The chain links TRBV7-9 to TRBJ2-1, with 9 bases identical to TRBD2. CDR1 and CDR2 (germline): SEHNR, FQNEAQ (reference sequence). The length of the CDR3 is 16 residues. Trimming cost V 5 bases and J 7 bases; bases outside gene matches: 12.

Only a few counts were recorded for this clonotype. This chain joins TRBV7-3 and TRBJ2-1; 9 bases map to TRBD1. The CDR3 has 14 residues. V trimming: 11 bases; J trimming: 4 bases; junction bases outside the gene matches: 9. Germline V gene data show CDR1 as SGHTA and CDR2 as FQGTGA. The CDR3: CAGPGTGIYNEQFF. CDR3 DNA: TGTGCCGGTCCCGGGACAGGGATTTACAATGAGCAGTTCTTC.

This clonotype has ten or more counts. The chain joins TRBV6-2 or TRBV6-3 to TRBJ2-1, with 8 bases fitting TRBD2. Germline assignment: CDR1 MNHEY and CDR2 SVGEGT. V lost 2 bases to trimming and J lost 7 bases; unmatched junction nucleotides: 13. This CDR3 is 17 amino acids long. This CDR3 reads CASSYVPSGSLGNEQFF. CDR3 in DNA: TGTGCCAGCAGTTACGTCCCTAGCGGGTCCCTAGGGAATGAGCAGTTCTTC.

This chain uses TRBV29-1 with TRBJ2-3; D is undetermined. The CDR3 spans 12 residues. CDR1 and CDR2 from the germline V gene are SQVTM and ANQGSEA. With 3 bases removed from V and 7 bases from J, the gap between germline ends came to 11 bases. CDR3 amino acids: CSVEPSANTQYF. The DNA for the CDR3 is TGCAGCGTTGAGCCCTCCGCAAATACGCAGTATTTT.

This clonotype was counted a few times. V usage is TRBV5-1 and J usage is TRBJ2-3; either TRBD1 or TRBD2 may fit D (6 bases each). The CDR3 runs to 15 residues. Germline assignment: CDR1 SGHRS and CDR2 YFSETQ. V lost 3 bases to trimming and J lost 0 bases, with 11 bases between them. The CDR3 DNA follows: TGCGCCAGCAGCTCGGGGGCCACTAGCACAGATACGCAGTATTTT. Translated: CASSSGATSTDTQYF. Complete variable domain (other parts from reference TRBV5-1 and TRBJ2-3): KAGVTQTPRYLIKTRGQQVTLSCSPISGHRSVSWYQQTPGQGLQFLFEYFSETQRNKGNFPGRFSGRQFSNSRSEMNVSTLELGDSALYLCASSSGATSTDTQYFGPGTRLTVL.

The V and J genes are TRBV27 and TRBJ2-1; 9 bases match TRBD2. J was trimmed by 7 bases and V by 4 bases; bases with no gene match: 8. This CDR3 is built from 15 residues. CDR1 MNHEY and CDR2 SMNVEV come from the germline V gene (reference sequence). CDR3 DNA: TGTGCCAGCAGTTCTAGCGGGGATTGGGGGAATGAGCAGTTCTTC. Translation gives CASSSSGDWGNEQFF.